The source of this T cell receptor (beta chain) is a study of cytomegalovirus exposure and HLA in healthy donors. CDR1 and CDR2 (germline): MNHEY, SMNVEV (reference sequence). This CDR3 comprises 13 residues. Trimming took off 6 bases at V and 1 base at J, with 9 bases between the two ends. The assay was immunoSEQ multiplex PCR, and TCRdb's table has in-frame clones only and misses some. Of almost 75,000 clones in the sample, approximately 80% were seen once. This TCR derives from a man younger than 45 in good health and CMV-seronegative. The genes are TRBV27 and TRBJ1-1; no definite D call. Sequenced: PBMCs. As DNA, the CDR3 is TGTGCCAGCAGGGTTAGCGCGAACACTGAAGCTTTCTTT. It encodes CASRVSANTEAFF.